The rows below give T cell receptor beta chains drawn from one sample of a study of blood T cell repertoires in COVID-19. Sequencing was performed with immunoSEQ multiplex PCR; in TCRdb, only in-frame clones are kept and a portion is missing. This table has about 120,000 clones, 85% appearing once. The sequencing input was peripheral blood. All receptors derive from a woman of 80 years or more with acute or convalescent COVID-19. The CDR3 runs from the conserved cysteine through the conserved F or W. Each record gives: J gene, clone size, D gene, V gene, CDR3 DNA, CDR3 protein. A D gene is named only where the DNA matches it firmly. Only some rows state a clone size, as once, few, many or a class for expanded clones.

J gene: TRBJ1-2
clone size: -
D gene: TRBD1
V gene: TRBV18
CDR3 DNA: TGTGCCAGCTCACCGACAGGGAGCTATGGCTACACCTTC
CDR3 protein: CASSPTGSYGYTF

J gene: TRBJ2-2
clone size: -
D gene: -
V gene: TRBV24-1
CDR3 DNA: TGTGCCACCAGTGATCTAAATGGCAGGGGACCCGGGGAGCTGTTTTTT
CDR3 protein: CATSDLNGRGPGELFF

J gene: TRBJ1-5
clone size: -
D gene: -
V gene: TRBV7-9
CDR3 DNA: TGTGCCAGCAGCCCGGGGGGTAATCAGCCCCAGCATTTT
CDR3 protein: CASSPGGNQPQHF

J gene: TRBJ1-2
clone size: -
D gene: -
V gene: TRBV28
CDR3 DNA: TGTGCCAGCAGTTTATCCGGTTTCCCAAACTGGGGCTACACCTTC
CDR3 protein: CASSLSGFPNWGYTF

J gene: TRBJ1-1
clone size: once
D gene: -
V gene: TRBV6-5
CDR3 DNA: TGTGCCAGCAGGGACACCCGGAACACTGAAGCTTTCTTT
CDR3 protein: CASRDTRNTEAFF

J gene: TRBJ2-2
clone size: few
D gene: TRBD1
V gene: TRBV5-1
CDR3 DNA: TGCGCCAGCAGCTTTGGGACAGCTAACACCGGGGAGCTGTTTTTT
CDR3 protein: CASSFGTANTGELFF

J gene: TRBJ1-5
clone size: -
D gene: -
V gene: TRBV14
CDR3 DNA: TGTGCCAGCAGCGCAGGGCTACGTATGGCCCAGCATTTT
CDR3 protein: CASSAGLRMAQHF

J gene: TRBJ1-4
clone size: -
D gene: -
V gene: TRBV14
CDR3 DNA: TGTGCCAGCAGCCACCACAGGGCGGCTAATGAAAAACTGTTTTTT
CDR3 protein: CASSHHRAANEKLFF

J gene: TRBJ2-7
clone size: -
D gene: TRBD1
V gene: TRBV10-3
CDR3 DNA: TGTGCCATCAGTGGAACGGCAGGGGGCCTCTCCTACGAGCAGTACTTC
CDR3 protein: CAISGTAGGLSYEQYF

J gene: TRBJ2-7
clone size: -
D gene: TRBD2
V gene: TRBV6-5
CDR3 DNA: TGTGCCAGCAGCCGACTAGCTAACTACGAGCAGTACTTC
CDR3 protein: CASSRLANYEQYF

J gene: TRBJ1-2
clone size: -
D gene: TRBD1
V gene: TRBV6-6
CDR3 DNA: TGTGCCACCCGACCTTCCGGGACAGGAAGCATCGGCGACACCTTC
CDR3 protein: CATRPSGTGSIGDTF

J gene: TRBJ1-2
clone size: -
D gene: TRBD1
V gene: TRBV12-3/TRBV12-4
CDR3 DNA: TGTGCCAGCAGTGCGGGACAGACCTATGGCTACACCTTC
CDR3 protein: CASSAGQTYGYTF

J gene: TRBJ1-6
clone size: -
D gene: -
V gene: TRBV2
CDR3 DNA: TGTGCCAGCAGTGCGCGACAGGTTTTCAATTCACCCCTCCACTTT
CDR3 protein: CASSARQVFNSPLHF

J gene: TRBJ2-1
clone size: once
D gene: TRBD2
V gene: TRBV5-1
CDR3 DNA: TGCGCCAGCAGCTTTGGGACTAGCGGGGCCTACAATGAGCAGTTCTTC
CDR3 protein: CASSFGTSGAYNEQFF

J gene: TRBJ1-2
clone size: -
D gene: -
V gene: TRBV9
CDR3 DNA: TGTGCCAGCAGCGTAGTCCAAAACTATGGCTACACCTTC
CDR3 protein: CASSVVQNYGYTF

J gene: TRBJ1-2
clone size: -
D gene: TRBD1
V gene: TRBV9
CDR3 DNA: TGTGCCAGCAGCGTAGGTACAGGGGGTTACGGCTACACCTTC
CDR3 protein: CASSVGTGGYGYTF

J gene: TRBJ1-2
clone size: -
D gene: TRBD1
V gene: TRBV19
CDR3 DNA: TGTGCCAGTAGTACCCTGGGACAGCCTAACTATGGCTACACCTTC
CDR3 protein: CASSTLGQPNYGYTF

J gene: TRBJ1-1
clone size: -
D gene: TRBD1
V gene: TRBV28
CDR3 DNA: TGTGCCAGCAGCCGGACCGGGACAGCCACTGAAGCTTTCTTT
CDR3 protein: CASSRTGTATEAFF

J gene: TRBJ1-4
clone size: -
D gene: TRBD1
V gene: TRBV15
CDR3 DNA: TGTGCCACCAGCAGAGCCACCAGGGGGACTGAAAAACTGTTTTTT
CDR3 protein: CATSRATRGTEKLFF

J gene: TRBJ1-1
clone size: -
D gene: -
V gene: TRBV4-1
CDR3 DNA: TGCGCCAGCAGCCAAGAGTCCGGGAGGACTGAAGCTTTCTTT
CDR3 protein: CASSQESGRTEAFF

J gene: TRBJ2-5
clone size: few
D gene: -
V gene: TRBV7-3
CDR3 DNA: TGTGCCAGCAGCTTGTCAGTCCAAGAGACCCAGTACTTC
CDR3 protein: CASSLSVQETQYF

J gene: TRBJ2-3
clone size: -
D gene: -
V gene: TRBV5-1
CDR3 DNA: TGCGCCAGCAGCAAGCCTGCCGGGGGTGCAGATACGCAGTATTTT
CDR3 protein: CASSKPAGGADTQYF

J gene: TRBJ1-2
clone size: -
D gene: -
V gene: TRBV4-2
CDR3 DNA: TGTGCCAGCAGCCAAGATGCCTCAGGGGAAGCTAACTATGGCTACACCTTC
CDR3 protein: CASSQDASGEANYGYTF

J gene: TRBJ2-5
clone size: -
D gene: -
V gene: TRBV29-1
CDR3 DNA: TGTTCCGGGGGCCAAGAGACCCAGTACTTC
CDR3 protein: CSGGQETQYF

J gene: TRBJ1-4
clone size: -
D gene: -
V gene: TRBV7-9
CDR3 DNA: TGTGCCAGCAGCGCTCCTAGCGCCTTTGAGAAACTGTTTTTT
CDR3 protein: CASSAPSAFEKLFF

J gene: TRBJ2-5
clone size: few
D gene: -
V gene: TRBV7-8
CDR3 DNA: TGTGCCAGCAGCTTGATCAACGGAGAGACCCAGTACTTC
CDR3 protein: CASSLINGETQYF

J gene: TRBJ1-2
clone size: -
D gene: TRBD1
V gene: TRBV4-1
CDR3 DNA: TGCGCCAGCAGCCAAGAAGAAGGCAGGGGGTATGGCTACACCTTC
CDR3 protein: CASSQEEGRGYGYTF

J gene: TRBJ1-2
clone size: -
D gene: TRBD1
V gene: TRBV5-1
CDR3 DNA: TGCGCCAGCAGCTTATCCGGGACAGGGGGCCTTGGCTATGGCTACACCTTC
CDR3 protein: CASSLSGTGGLGYGYTF

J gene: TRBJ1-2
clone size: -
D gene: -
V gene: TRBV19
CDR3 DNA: TGTGCCAGTAGTATAGGGACCAACAGGGATGTGTATGGCTACACCTTC
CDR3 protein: CASSIGTNRDVYGYTF

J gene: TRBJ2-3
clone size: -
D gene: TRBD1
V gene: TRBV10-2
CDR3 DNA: TGCGCCAGCAGTGCAGGCCAAGGGACAGGGGGCGCAGATACGCAGTATTTT
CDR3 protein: CASSAGQGTGGADTQYF

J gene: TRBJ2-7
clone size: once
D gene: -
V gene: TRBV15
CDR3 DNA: TGTGCCACCAGCAGAGTGAAGAGCGGGCGAGCCTACGAGCAGTACTTC
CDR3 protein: CATSRVKSGRAYEQYF

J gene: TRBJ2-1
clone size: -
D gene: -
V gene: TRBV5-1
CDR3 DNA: TGCGCCAGCAGCCCAGGACAGGGAGGGGACAATGAGCAGTTCTTC
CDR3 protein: CASSPGQGGDNEQFF

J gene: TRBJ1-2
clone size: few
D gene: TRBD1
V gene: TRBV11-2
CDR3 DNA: TGTGCCAGCAGCTTTAACAGGGGGGGTAACTATGGCTACACCTTC
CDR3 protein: CASSFNRGGNYGYTF

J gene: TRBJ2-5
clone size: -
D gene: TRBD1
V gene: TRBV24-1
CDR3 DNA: TGTGCCACCAGTGACCCCCGGACAGGGGGACAGACCCAGTACTTC
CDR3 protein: CATSDPRTGGQTQYF

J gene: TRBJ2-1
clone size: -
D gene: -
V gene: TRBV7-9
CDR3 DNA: TGTGCCAGCCAATCCGAGACAGGTTTCTACAATGAGCAGTTCTTC
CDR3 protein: CASQSETGFYNEQFF

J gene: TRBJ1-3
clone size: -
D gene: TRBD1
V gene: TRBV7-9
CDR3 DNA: TGTGCCAGCAGCTTGCGACAGGGGGCCGGAAACACCATATATTTT
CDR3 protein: CASSLRQGAGNTIYF

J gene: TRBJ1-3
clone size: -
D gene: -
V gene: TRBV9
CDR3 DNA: TGTGCCAGCAGCGTAGCTGGAGGTAGGGTCGGCTCTGGAAACACCATATATTTT
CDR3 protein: CASSVAGGRVGSGNTIYF

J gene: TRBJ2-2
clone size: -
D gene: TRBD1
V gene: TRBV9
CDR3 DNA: TGTGCCAGCAGCGTAGAAGGGGGCGGCACAGGGGAGCTGTTTTTT
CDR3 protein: CASSVEGGGTGELFF

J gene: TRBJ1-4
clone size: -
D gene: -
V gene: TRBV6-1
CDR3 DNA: TGTGCCAGCAGTGAAAGGCGGGTACGGGGTGAAAAACTGTTTTTT
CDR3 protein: CASSERRVRGEKLFF

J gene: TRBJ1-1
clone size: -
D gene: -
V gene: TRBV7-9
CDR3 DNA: TGTGCCAGCAGCAGGGACAAGACTGAAGCTTTCTTT
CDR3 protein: CASSRDKTEAFF

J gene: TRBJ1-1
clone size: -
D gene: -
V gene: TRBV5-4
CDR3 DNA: TGTGCCAGCAGCTTTACGGGGAAGCCCGCTGAAGCTTTCTTT
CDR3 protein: CASSFTGKPAEAFF

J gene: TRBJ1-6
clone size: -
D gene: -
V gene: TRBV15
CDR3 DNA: TGTGCCACCAGCTTATGGGGCAGGACCCAGGGTTCACCCCTCCACTTT
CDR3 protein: CATSLWGRTQGSPLHF

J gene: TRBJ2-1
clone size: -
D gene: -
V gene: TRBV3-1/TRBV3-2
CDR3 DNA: TGTGCCAGCAGCCACTCAACCCCAGGGTTCAATGAGCAGTTCTTC
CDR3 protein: CASSHSTPGFNEQFF

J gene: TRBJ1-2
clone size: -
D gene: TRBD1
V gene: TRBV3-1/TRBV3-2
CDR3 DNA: TGTGCCAGCAGCGTCCAACAGGGGTTTGGGGGCTACACCTTC
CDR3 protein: CASSVQQGFGGYTF

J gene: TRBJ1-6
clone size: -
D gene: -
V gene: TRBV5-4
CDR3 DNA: TGTGCCAGCAGCCTGGGATGGGGACGGGGGAGTAATTCACCCCTCCACTTT
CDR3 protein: CASSLGWGRGSNSPLHF

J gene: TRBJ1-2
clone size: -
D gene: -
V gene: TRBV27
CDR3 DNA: TGTGCCAGCAGTCCGGCGGGGGATCCCAGCTACACCTTC
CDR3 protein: CASSPAGDPSYTF

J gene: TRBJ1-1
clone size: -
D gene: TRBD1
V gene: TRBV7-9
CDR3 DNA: TGTGCCAGCAGCCCTAGGGGGCGAGGTACTGAAGCTTTCTTT
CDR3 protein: CASSPRGRGTEAFF

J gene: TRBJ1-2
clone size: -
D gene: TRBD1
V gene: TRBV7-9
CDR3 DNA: TGTGCCAGCAGCTCGCAGGGGGCCAACTATGGCTACACCTTC
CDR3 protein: CASSSQGANYGYTF

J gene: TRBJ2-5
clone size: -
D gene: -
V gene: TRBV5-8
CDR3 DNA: TGTGCCAGCAGCCCGCGGACACCCCGAATGAACCAGTACTTC
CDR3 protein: CASSPRTPRMNQYF

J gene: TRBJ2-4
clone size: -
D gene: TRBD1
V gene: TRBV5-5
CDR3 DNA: TGTGCCAGCAGCAAGGGACAGGGCCCCTTCAAAAACATTCAGTACTTC
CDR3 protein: CASSKGQGPFKNIQYF

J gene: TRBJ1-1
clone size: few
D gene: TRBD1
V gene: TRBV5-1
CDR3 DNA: TGCGCCAGCAGCCCACAGGGGGGGAACACTGAAGCTTTCTTT
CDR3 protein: CASSPQGGNTEAFF